The rows below give T cell receptor beta chains drawn from one sample of a study of T cell changes during pregnancy in multiple sclerosis. The protocol was immunoSEQ multiplex PCR, while the TCRdb copy is restricted to in-frame clones and leaves out a portion. The sample includes 75,000 to 95,000 clones, more than 85% of them seen just once. Source: peripheral blood, taken before pregnancy. The receptors stem from a female donor with multiple sclerosis, enrolled in a pregnancy study. CDR3s include the opening cysteine and the closing phenylalanine or tryptophan. D genes are given only for firm matches. Only some rows state a clone size, as once, few, many or a class for expanded clones.

D gene	J gene	V gene	clone size	CDR3 protein	CDR3 DNA
TRBD1	TRBJ2-7	TRBV7-2	-	CASSLVGTGGLRSYEQYF	TGTGCCAGCAGCTTAGTAGGGACAGGGGGTTTGAGGTCCTACGAGCAGTACTTC
TRBD1	TRBJ1-1	TRBV5-1	-	CASSHTVRDRGKNTEAFF	TGCGCCAGCAGCCATACGGTTCGGGACAGGGGGAAGAACACTGAAGCTTTCTTT
-	TRBJ2-1	TRBV20-1	-	CSASTPRGQFF	TGCAGTGCTAGCACCCCCAGGGGCCAGTTCTTC
-	TRBJ2-1	TRBV5-1	-	CASSASDWLNEQFF	TGCGCCAGCAGCGCTAGCGACTGGTTGAATGAGCAGTTCTTC
TRBD2	TRBJ2-1	TRBV6-5	-	CASSYSGLAGYNEQFF	TGTGCCAGCAGTTACTCGGGACTAGCGGGGTACAATGAGCAGTTCTTC
-	TRBJ1-5	TRBV2	-	CASCLQSNQPQHF	TGTGCCAGCTGCCTGCAGAGCAATCAGCCCCAGCATTTT
TRBD1	TRBJ2-7	TRBV6-5	-	CASRPGQGYEQYF	TGTGCCAGCAGACCGGGACAGGGCTACGAGCAGTACTTC
TRBD2	TRBJ2-5	TRBV11-2	-	CASSLETSGSPRSGQETQYF	TGTGCCAGCAGCTTAGAGACTAGCGGGAGTCCACGATCCGGCCAAGAGACCCAGTACTTC
TRBD1	TRBJ1-2	TRBV7-2	-	CASSARQGGYTF	TGTGCCAGCAGCGCACGACAGGGAGGCTACACCTTC
-	TRBJ2-7	TRBV5-6	-	CASSLIVSENYEQYF	TGTGCCAGCAGCTTGATCGTTTCGGAGAACTACGAGCAGTACTTC
-	TRBJ2-1	TRBV6-1	once	CASIWGDEQFF	TGTGCCAGCATTTGGGGCGATGAGCAGTTCTTC
-	TRBJ1-5	TRBV9	-	CASSRTALGGPQHF	TGTGCCAGCAGCCGTACCGCCTTAGGCGGGCCCCAGCATTTT
-	TRBJ2-1	TRBV11-2	-	CASSSPERTSYNEQFF	TGTGCCAGCAGCTCCCCCGAGCGGACCTCCTACAATGAGCAGTTCTTC
TRBD1	TRBJ2-4	TRBV5-1	-	CASSWDSENIQYF	TGCGCCAGCAGCTGGGACAGTGAAAACATTCAGTACTTC
-	TRBJ2-1	TRBV19	-	CASSMSGYRTPDEQFF	TGTGCCAGTAGTATGTCGGGTTACCGTACCCCGGATGAGCAGTTCTTC
TRBD1	TRBJ2-7	TRBV5-1	-	CASSLEGQSSYEQYF	TGCGCCAGCAGCTTGGAGGGACAGAGCTCCTACGAGCAGTACTTC
-	TRBJ2-6	TRBV30	-	CAWRDSSGANVLTF	TGTGCCTGGAGGGACAGCTCTGGGGCCAACGTCCTGACTTTC
TRBD1	TRBJ1-2	TRBV7-9	-	CASSSPDRAFGYTF	TGTGCCAGCAGCTCCCCAGACAGGGCTTTTGGCTACACCTTC
-	TRBJ2-7	TRBV1	-	CTSSQAPTVGGDDEQYF	TGCACCAGCAGCCAAGCTCCCACGGTGGGGGGAGATGACGAGCAGTACTTC
TRBD1	TRBJ2-7	TRBV5-5	-	CASSQTRDRLQEQYF	TGTGCCAGCAGCCAGACCCGGGACAGGCTTCAGGAGCAGTACTTC
-	TRBJ2-2	TRBV29-1	-	CSVGARGTGELFF	TGCAGCGTTGGTGCCCGCGGCACCGGGGAGCTGTTTTTT
-	TRBJ1-1	TRBV5-8	-	CASSLVGGFREAFF	TGTGCCAGCAGCTTGGTTGGGGGCTTCCGAGAAGCTTTCTTT
-	TRBJ2-3	TRBV5-1	-	CASSLGDIPTDTQYF	TGCGCCAGCAGCTTGGGCGACATCCCCACAGATACGCAGTATTTT